The 21 T cell receptor beta chains below were found in one sample sequenced in a study of CD8+ T cells in alopecia areata (dated by TCRdb to between 2018 and 2020). Reading the label with the study, this specimen's time point is: less than five weeks on oral tofacitinib. The meaning of the sample's treatment or condition label: oral pan-JAK inhibitor, 5-10 mg twice daily. The library was produced with the immunoSEQ multiplex PCR assay. RNA was extracted from all samples and reverse transcribed into cDNA as template for TCR sequencing. The source is immuneACCESS, and TCRdb retained only in-frame sequences with V and J called. Part of the clones is not carried over; for the studies checked, unresolved V genes explain less than half of this, and the remainder is unexplained. The sample profile shows about 120,000 clones; about 50% of them were found once. The ten largest clones add up to roughly 0.5% of the sample.

Sequenced material: CD4+ T cells sorted from blood, taken at week 4, from a patient treated with tofacitinib. Every receptor here comes from a human donor with alopecia areata.

In its sample, this clone was seen a few times. V and J are TRBV6-1 and TRBJ1-2; the D is unclear. The CDR3 length is 13 residues. Deletions cut 1 base from V and 8 bases from J, with 11 bases between. Germline V lookup: CDR1 MNHNS, CDR2 SASEGT. In DNA form, the CDR3 reads TGTGCCAGCAGTGAAGAGAGGGTAGGCGGCTACACCTTC. As protein: CASSEERVGGYTF.

The V and J genes are TRBV27 and TRBJ1-2; possibly TRBD1 for D (6 bases). The V gene's germline CDR1 is MNHEY and CDR2 SMNVEV (reference sequence). This CDR3 has 12 residues. Trimming left V 4 bases short and J 8 bases short, with 11 bases between. CDR3 DNA sequence: TGTGCCAGCAGTTCACAGGGACGGGGCTACACCTTC. Translating gives CASSSQGRGYTF.

V usage is TRBV14 and J usage is TRBJ2-4, with D hard to call. This CDR3 region has 13 residues. With 3 bases removed from V and 0 bases from J, the gap between germline ends came to 3 bases. Germline V lookup: CDR1 SGHDN, CDR2 FVKESK. The CDR3 loop reads CASSQVAKNIQYF. The CDR3 coding sequence is TGTGCCAGCAGCCAGGTAGCCAAAAACATTCAGTACTTC.

This clone occurred a few times. The chain employs TRBV5-4 and TRBJ1-2; D not resolved. Trimming removed 4 bases from V and 6 bases from J, with 16 bases in between. CDR3 size: 14 residues. Germline V gives CDR1 SGHNT, CDR2 YYREEE (reference sequence). The CDR3 DNA follows: TGTGCCAGCAGCCTCGCCAGGACGCAGGATGGCTACACCTTC. Amino acid sequence: CASSLARTQDGYTF.

CDR3 DNA sequence: TGTGCCTGGAGCACCGGGACAGGGGGATTAGGGCAGCCCCAGCATTTT. Encoded protein: CAWSTGTGGLGQPQHF. The chain couples TRBV30 to TRBJ1-5; TRBD1 aligns across 11 bases. Germline V gives CDR1 GTSNPN, CDR2 SVGIG (reference sequence). This CDR3 comprises 16 residues. After removal of 3 bases from V and 7 bases from J, the junction contained 11 bases not matched to a gene.

The rearrangement uses TRBV27 and TRBJ2-5, with D possibly called TRBD1 or TRBD2 (7 bases each). The V end was cut by 5 bases, the J end by 2 bases, with 15 bases between. The germline gives CDR1 MNHEY, CDR2 SMNVEV (reference sequence). The CDR3 is made up of 15 amino acids. The CDR3 DNA sequence: TGTGCCAGCAGTACGGCCAGGGGGGGGCAAGAGACCCAGTACTTC. Translating gives CASSTARGGQETQYF.

This clone was detected a few times. The CDR3 region is CASSAYRGGNQPQHF. As DNA, the CDR3 is TGTGCCAGCAGCGCCTACAGGGGCGGTAATCAGCCCCAGCATTTT. This sequence joins TRBV7-2 and TRBJ1-5; 7 nucleotides match TRBD1. The V gene end was trimmed by 5 bases and the J gene end by 4 bases; junction bases not matched to a gene: 8. Germline CDR1 SGHTA, CDR2 FQGNSA. The CDR3 is 15 amino acids.

V usage is TRBV29-1 and J usage is TRBJ2-7; maybe TRBD2 (6 bases). The V and J ends lost 5 bases and 3 bases respectively, with 11 bases between them. The CDR3 is made up of 12 amino acids. CDR1 and CDR2 (germline): SQVTM, ANQGSEA. CDR3 protein: CSVLRGGYEQYF. As DNA, the CDR3 is TGCAGCGTTCTGCGGGGTGGCTACGAGCAGTACTTC.

The J gene is TRBJ1-1, the V gene TRBV15; no clear D. The CDR3 runs 14 residues. Germline assignment: CDR1 LNHNV and CDR2 YYDKDF (reference sequence). Deletions cut 0 bases from V and 2 bases from J, with 7 bases between. The CDR3 DNA sequence: TGTGCCACCAGCAGAGATCGGCTTAACACTGAAGCTTTCTTT. It specifies CATSRDRLNTEAFF.

As for this clone: Other DNA sequences in this specimen translate into the identical CDR3. This sequence joins TRBV5-1 and TRBJ2-5; D is perhaps TRBD1 (5 bases). The length of the CDR3 is 12 residues. Germline CDR1 is SGHRS and CDR2 is YFSETQ. V was cut by 1 base and J by 5 bases, with 6 bases left in between. The CDR3 here is CASSLPGETQYF. The CDR3 bases are TGCGCCAGCAGCTTGCCAGGGGAGACCCAGTACTTC. Full variable domain (missing parts from reference TRBV5-1 and TRBJ2-5): KAGVTQTPRYLIKTRGQQVTLSCSPISGHRSVSWYQQTPGQGLQFLFEYFSETQRNKGNFPGRFSGRQFSNSRSEMNVSTLELGDSALYLCASSLPGETQYFGPGTRLLVL.

This sequence joins TRBV29-1 and TRBJ1-1, with 8 bases matching TRBD1. In germline, CDR1 is SQVTM, CDR2 ANQGSEA. This CDR3 region has 15 residues. Losses at the gene ends were 5 bases for V and 1 base for J; bases not matched to a gene: 9. CDR3 nucleotide sequence: TGCAGCGTTCGGACAGGGTCTCATTCGAACACTGAAGCTTTCTTT. Amino acid sequence: CSVRTGSHSNTEAFF.

The chain links TRBV7-9 to TRBJ2-7; D unresolved. V gave up 2 bases and J gave up 0 bases, with 17 bases separating them. This CDR3 comprises 17 residues. Germline V CDR1 and CDR2: SEHNR, FQNEAQ (reference sequence). CDR3 bases: TGTGCCAGCAGCTTAAGGGCTGTCCAGCAAGCCTCCTACGAGCAGTACTTC. It yields the protein CASSLRAVQQASYEQYF.

V usage is TRBV7-9 and J usage is TRBJ2-7; D gene uncertain. V was trimmed by 2 bases and J by 2 bases, leaving 7 bases between them. Looked up from germline, CDR1 is SEHNR and CDR2 is FQNEAQ (reference sequence). The length of the CDR3 is 13 residues. The CDR3 DNA is TGTGCCAGCAGCTTACCGGTACCCTACGAGCAGTACTTC. Its translation is CASSLPVPYEQYF. Complete variable domain (other parts from reference TRBV7-9 and TRBJ2-7): DTGVSQNPRHKITKRGQNVTFRCDPISEHNRLYWYRQTLGQGPEFLTYFQNEAQLEKSRLLSDRFSAERPKGSFSTLEIQRTEQGDSAMYLCASSLPVPYEQYFGPGTRLTVT.

The CDR3 region is CSARLGGINEKLFF. CDR3 DNA sequence: TGCAGCGCTCGCTTAGGGGGGATTAATGAAAAACTGTTTTTT. V is TRBV29-1 and J is TRBJ1-4; perhaps TRBD1 as D (6 bases). Deletions cut 7 bases from V and 4 bases from J, with 16 bases between. The CDR3 length is 14 residues. Germline values: CDR1 SQVTM, CDR2 ANQGSEA.

This chain joins TRBV6-5 and TRBJ1-2; TRBD1 agrees at 7 bases. The J segment lost 6 bases and the V segment lost 2 bases, leaving 3 bases of the junction unmatched. CDR1 is MNHEY and CDR2 is SVGAGI in the germline V gene. The CDR3 loop spans 13 amino acids. DNA of the CDR3: TGTGCCAGCAGTTACACAGGGGCGAATGGCTACACCTTC. It is translated as CASSYTGANGYTF.

This sequence joins TRBV25-1 and TRBJ2-7; D may correspond to TRBD1 or TRBD2 (5 bases each). CDR1 and CDR2 (germline): MGHDK, SYGVNS. V was cut by 4 bases and J by 3 bases, with 13 bases left in between. The CDR3 runs to 14 residues. The CDR3: CASSGQGRNYEQYF. CDR3 coding DNA: TGTGCCAGCAGTGGGCAGGGACGGAACTACGAGCAGTACTTC.

The chain links TRBV30 to TRBJ1-2, with D perhaps TRBD1 (5 bases). Germline assignment: CDR1 GTSNPN and CDR2 SVGIG (reference sequence). The length of the CDR3 is 12 residues. The germline V and J ends were trimmed by 3 bases and 8 bases, with 13 bases remaining between them. CDR3 in amino acids: CAWSPGTDGYTF. The CDR3 DNA follows: TGTGCCTGGAGCCCCGGGACCGACGGCTACACCTTC.

In its sample, this clone was seen a few times. The chain links TRBV4-1 to TRBJ2-1; D is unresolved. The CDR3 consists of 15 residues. V lost 0 bases and J lost 4, with 10 bases in between. Germline-derived CDR1 and CDR2 are MGHRA and YSYEKL. Here the CDR3 DNA reads TGCGCCAGCAGCCAAGATGGGCGCGGTTACAATGAGCAGTTCTTC. Protein sequence: CASSQDGRGYNEQFF.

The chain links TRBV11-2 to TRBJ2-2; D unclear. The CDR3 runs to 13 residues. Germline CDR1 is SGHAT and CDR2 is FQNNGV. V was clipped by 5 bases and J by 2 bases, with 6 bases between them. CDR3 bases: TGTGCCAGCAGCCGCGTTAACACCGGGGAGCTGTTTTTT. The encoded protein is CASSRVNTGELFF.

This clone has more than one count but fewer than ten. The chain has TRBV7-2 and TRBJ2-1; no clear D gene. V lost 5 bases and J lost 4, with 9 bases in between. This CDR3 is 13 amino acids long. The germline V gene has CDR1 SGHTA and CDR2 FQGNSA. CDR3 sequence reads: CASSIKVYNEQFF. CDR3 DNA: TGTGCCAGCAGCATAAAGGTTTACAATGAGCAGTTCTTC.

The chain links TRBV29-1 to TRBJ1-2; D remains unclear. The V gene's germline CDR1 is SQVTM and CDR2 ANQGSEA. Deletions cut 2 bases from V and 7 bases from J, with 8 bases between. The CDR3 is 11 residues long. This CDR3 reads CSVEFVRGYTF. In DNA, the CDR3 is TGCAGCGTTGAATTTGTCCGTGGCTACACCTTC.